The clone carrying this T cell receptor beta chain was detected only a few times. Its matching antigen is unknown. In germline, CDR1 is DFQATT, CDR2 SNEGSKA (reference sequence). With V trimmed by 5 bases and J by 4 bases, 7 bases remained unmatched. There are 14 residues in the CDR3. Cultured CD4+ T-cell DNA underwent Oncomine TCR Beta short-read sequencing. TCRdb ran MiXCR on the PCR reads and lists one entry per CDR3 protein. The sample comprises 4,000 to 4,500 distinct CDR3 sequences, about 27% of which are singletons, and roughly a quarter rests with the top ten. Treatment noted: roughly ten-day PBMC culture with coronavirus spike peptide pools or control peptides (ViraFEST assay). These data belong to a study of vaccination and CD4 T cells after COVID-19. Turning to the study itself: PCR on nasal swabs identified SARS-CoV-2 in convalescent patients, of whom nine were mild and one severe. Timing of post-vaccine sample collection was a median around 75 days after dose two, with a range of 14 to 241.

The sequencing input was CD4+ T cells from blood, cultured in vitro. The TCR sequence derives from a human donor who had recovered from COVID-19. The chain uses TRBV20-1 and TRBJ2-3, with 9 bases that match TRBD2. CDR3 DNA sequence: TGCAGTGCTTTGACTAGCGGACTTGCAGATACGCAGTATTTT. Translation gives CSALTSGLADTQYF.